One and the same sample provided the 8 T cell receptor beta chains below, sequenced in a study of radiotherapy plus CTLA-4 blockade in lung cancer. Generated by immunoSEQ multiplex PCR, the TCRdb table keeps only in-frame clones and is missing some. The sample consists of 60,000 or so clones, 77% of them appearing once. This sample comprised peripheral blood, obtained from a patient treated with radiotherapy plus ipilimumab. The source of these receptors is a human donor with non-small cell lung cancer who had a partial response to radiotherapy plus ipilimumab.

This chain joins TRBV19 and TRBJ1-1; 9 bases are a match to TRBD1. Germline CDR1 reads LNHDA; CDR2 reads SQIVND (reference sequence). V lost 7 bases, J lost 2 bases, and 14 bases stayed unmatched. This CDR3 has 17 residues. CDR3 residues: CASTPRDRAGKNTEAFF. CDR3 DNA sequence: TGTGCCAGTACCCCACGGGACAGGGCGGGGAAAAACACTGAAGCTTTCTTT.

V gene TRBV5-4 combines with J gene TRBJ2-3, with 16 bases that match TRBD2. CDR3 length equals 16 residues. The germline gives CDR1 SGHNT, CDR2 YYREEE (reference sequence). The V gene end was trimmed by 3 bases and the J gene end by 5 bases; junction bases not matched to a gene: 3. CDR3: CASSSGLAGGLDTQYF. DNA of the CDR3: TGTGCCAGCAGCTCGGGACTAGCGGGGGGGTTAGATACGCAGTATTTT.

The gene calls are TRBV5-6 and TRBJ2-7; a weak D match, TRBD2 (6 bases). Trimming pared 4 bases from V and 6 bases from J, leaving 14 bases between. Germline V gene sequence: CDR1 SGHDT, CDR2 YYEEEE. CDR3 size: 13 residues. The CDR3 nucleotides are TGTGCCAGCAGCAGGAGGGGCGACTCCGAGCAGTACTTC. Its translation is CASSRRGDSEQYF. Full variable domain (outside the CDR3, taken from reference TRBV5-6 and TRBJ2-7): DAGVTQSPTHLIKTRGQQVTLRCSPKSGHDTVSWYQQALGQGPQFIFQYYEEEERQRGNFPDRFSGHQFPNYSSELNVNALLLGDSALYLCASSRRGDSEQYFGPGTRLTVT.

The chain carries TRBV2 and TRBJ1-4; the D is unclear. Germline CDR1 SNHLY, CDR2 FYNNEI. The CDR3 consists of 15 residues. Trimming shortened V by 2 bases and J by 3 bases, and 10 bases separated the two germline ends. CDR3: CASSESGKANEKLFF. The CDR3 nucleotides read TGTGCCAGCAGTGAAAGCGGAAAGGCTAATGAAAAACTGTTTTTT.

The DNA of the CDR3 is TGTGCCAGCAGCGGGACTGGACGGAACTATGGCTACACCTTC. It codes for CASSGTGRNYGYTF. V gene TRBV5-6 combines with J gene TRBJ1-2; TRBD1 might be the D (5 bases). This CDR3 has 14 residues. Germline V gene sequence: CDR1 SGHDT, CDR2 YYEEEE. The V end lost 4 bases, the J end lost 2 bases, and 12 bases lay between the germline ends. Variable domain in full (rest from reference TRBV5-6 and TRBJ1-2): DAGVTQSPTHLIKTRGQQVTLRCSPKSGHDTVSWYQQALGQGPQFIFQYYEEEERQRGNFPDRFSGHQFPNYSSELNVNALLLGDSALYLCASSGTGRNYGYTFGSGTRLTVV.

The rearrangement uses TRBV5-1 and TRBJ2-5; 10 bases match TRBD1. The closer fit of TRBJ2-7 to the DNA end suggests the J call may be wrong. In germline, CDR1 is SGHRS, CDR2 YFSETQ. The CDR3 spans 15 residues. The CDR3 is CASSSGTGAPYEQYF. The CDR3 nucleotides read TGCGCCAGCAGCTCGGGGACAGGGGCGCCCTACGAGCAGTACTTC.

J is TRBJ1-1 and V is TRBV6-6; TRBD1 aligns across 10 bases. V lost 2 bases, J lost 1 base, and 4 bases stayed unmatched. The germline V gene has CDR1 MNHNY and CDR2 SVGAGI (reference sequence). This CDR3 has 16 residues. This chain's CDR3 is CASSYRTGGGNTEAFF. CDR3 coding DNA: TGTGCCAGCAGTTACCGGACAGGGGGTGGGAACACTGAAGCTTTCTTT.

The rearrangement joins TRBV27 to TRBJ2-5; 7 bases are a match to TRBD1. This CDR3 is built from 15 residues. Germline V lookup: CDR1 MNHEY, CDR2 SMNVEV (reference sequence). V shed 4 bases and J 5 bases; nucleotides not matched to a gene: 10. The CDR3 is CASSWAGTEKETQYF. In nucleotides, the CDR3 is TGTGCCAGCAGTTGGGCCGGGACAGAAAAGGAGACCCAGTACTTC.